The 9 T cell receptor beta chains listed next were all sequenced from one sample in a study of blood T cell repertoires in COVID-19. The table came from immunoSEQ multiplex PCR; TCRdb's copy has only in-frame clones and leaves some out. The table lists over 250,000 clones, over 75% of them singletons. Sample: peripheral blood. These TCRs come from a woman between 65 and 79 years old with acute or convalescent COVID-19.

In its sample, this clone was seen a few times. The chain couples TRBV6-2 or TRBV6-3 to TRBJ2-3; 7 nucleotides align to TRBD2. This CDR3 region has 15 residues. Germline trimming cut 5 bases from V and 5 bases from J; bases unmatched to any gene: 10. Germline CDR1 and CDR2: MNHEY and SVGEGT. In DNA form, the CDR3 reads TGTGCCAGCAGTGCCGGGCTCTCGGGAGGAGATACGCAGTATTTT. This sequence encodes CASSAGLSGGDTQYF.

The chain carries TRBV9 and TRBJ2-2; 8 nucleotides match TRBD2. Germline V gene sequence: CDR1 SGDLS, CDR2 YYNGEE. V was pared by 4 bases and J by 7 bases, with 6 bases of the junction left unmatched. There are 14 residues in the CDR3. Written as DNA, the CDR3 is TGTGCCAGCAGCCGGGGACTAGGCGGCGGGGAGCTGTTTTTT. It is translated as CASSRGLGGGELFF.

The CDR3 sequence is CASSPPPAGTGGWQPQHF. The CDR3, as DNA: TGCGCCAGCAGCCCTCCGCCAGCCGGGACAGGGGGTTGGCAGCCCCAGCATTTT. The chain has TRBV4-1 and TRBJ1-5; TRBD1 aligns across 11 bases. V shed 4 bases, J shed 7 bases, and the junction held 15 bases outside the gene matches. The CDR3 is made up of 18 amino acids. CDR1 and CDR2 from the germline V gene are MGHRA and YSYEKL.

The rearrangement joins TRBV12-3 or TRBV12-4 to TRBJ2-2, with 7 positions matching TRBD2. Trimming took 6 bases from V and 8 from J; bases not matched to a gene: 3. The CDR3 runs 12 residues. CDR3 residues: CASRLAVGELFF. Written as DNA, the CDR3 is TGTGCCAGCAGGCTAGCGGTTGGGGAGCTGTTTTTT.

This clone was counted a few times. The genes are TRBV5-4 and TRBJ1-1, with 7 bases aligning to TRBD1. Germline CDR1 SGHNT, CDR2 YYREEE (reference sequence). The CDR3 spans 14 residues. V was pared by 0 bases and J by 11 bases, with 10 bases of the junction left unmatched. CDR3 sequence (DNA): TGTGCCAGCAGCTTGGGGCTCGACAGGGCGGAGGCTTTCTTT. Its translation: CASSLGLDRAEAFF.

The chain employs TRBV7-2 and TRBJ1-5; D uncertain. V gave up 5 bases and J gave up 0 bases, with 11 bases separating them. Germline V gives CDR1 SGHTA, CDR2 FQGNSA. CDR3 length: 15 residues. This chain's CDR3 is CASSPGFISNQPQHF. DNA for the CDR3: TGTGCCAGCAGCCCCGGGTTTATTAGCAATCAGCCCCAGCATTTT.

V and J are TRBV20-1 and TRBJ2-6, with D unresolved. The V and J ends lost 3 bases and 0 bases respectively, with 9 bases between them. The germline gives CDR1 DFQATT, CDR2 SNEGSKA (reference sequence). This CDR3 has 15 amino acids. CDR3 nucleotide sequence: TGCAGTGCTAGTCCTACGGGCTCTGGGGCCAACGTCCTGACTTTC. This encodes CSASPTGSGANVLTF.

J is TRBJ1-1 and V is TRBV7-9; D gene uncertain. The CDR3 extends over 13 amino acids. CDR1 is SEHNR and CDR2 is FQNEAQ in the germline V gene (reference sequence). V shed 5 bases and J shed 5 bases, with 12 bases lying between them. The CDR3 is CASSTTVSTEAFF. The CDR3 bases are TGTGCCAGCAGCACCACCGTGAGTACTGAAGCTTTCTTT. Supplemented by reference TRBV7-9 and TRBJ1-1, the full variable domain reads DTGVSQNPRHKITKRGQNVTFRCDPISEHNRLYWYRQTLGQGPEFLTYFQNEAQLEKSRLLSDRFSAERPKGSFSTLEIQRTEQGDSAMYLCASSTTVSTEAFFGQGTRLTVV.

This clone was recorded a few times. A read error may produce the germline difference seen at one junction end. The gene calls are TRBV15 and TRBJ1-1; TRBD1 might be the D (6 bases). Germline V gene lookup returns CDR1 LNHNV and CDR2 YYDKDF (reference sequence). The CDR3 is 14 residues long. The CDR3 loop reads CATSRGQVQGAILF. DNA of the CDR3: TGTGCCACCAGCAGAGGACAGGTTCAGGGCGCAATCCTCTTT.